A selection of T cell receptor beta chains follows, all from one sample in a study of response to subunit inactivated influenza vaccine. A single record per CDR3 protein comes from TCRdb applying MiXCR to the RT-PCR reads. Of approximately 700,000 distinct CDR3 sequences listed, about a sixth are singletons. This specimen consisted of PBMCs from blood, obtained roughly 12 days after vaccination. These receptors were obtained from a man aged 45-65 years who received an inactivated influenza vaccine. CDR3s include the opening cysteine and the closing phenylalanine or tryptophan. Fields, in order: clone size, V gene, CDR3 protein. The size of a clone is reported for some rows only, either as once, few or many, or as a class for expanded clones.

many,TRBV4-1,CASSQTVTGGGYGYTF
few,TRBV9,CASSAALQYNEQFF
.,TRBV4-3,CASSQWDRTSGGALDEQYF
.,TRBV9,CASSVGDNTGELFF
few,TRBV29-1,CSVDEGQGAGEQYF
.,TRBV11-1,CASSLRARDRGGTGELFF
few,TRBV12-3/TRBV12-4,CASSSFGVRSGNTIYF
.,TRBV28,CASSLLTGLETQYF
.,TRBV14,CASSQRSGGRYEQYF
.,TRBV12-3/TRBV12-4,CASSLIVTDTQYF
few,TRBV2,CASSPGLEIYEQYF
.,TRBV28,CASRGFVDTQYF
few,TRBV9,CASSVAGTGLDEQFF
few,TRBV6-5,CASSYLTVQGRSPLHF
many,TRBV12-3/TRBV12-4,CASSSPDRGGEQFF
many,TRBV10-3,CAARDRGYNEQFF
.,TRBV6-5,CASSYSGGVRETQYF
.,TRBV3-1,CASSRLGTLNTEAFF
few,TRBV24-1,CATSDLGLANNEQFF
.,TRBV2,CASSEGLAGAQFF
.,TRBV6-2/TRBV6-3,CASSYYGQGPYEQYF
few,TRBV4-3,CASSQDRAAGLQFF
.,TRBV4-1,CASSQEDQGLGYTF
.,TRBV5-6,CASSLVPAGGPKNIQYF
few,TRBV5-6,CASSLGEGYEQYF
.,TRBV7-2,CASSARQGVNTQYF
once,TRBV6-2/TRBV6-3,CASSDAIEQYF
many,TRBV7-6,CASSLDNSLVEKLFF
.,TRBV5-8,CASRPLTGSGGYTF
.,TRBV5-6,CASSFFGQELSYEQYF
.,TRBV29-1,CSVENLAGEPYF
few,TRBV28,CASSSPGRGADTQYF
.,TRBV5-5,CASSLTTAEAFF
few,TRBV21-1,CASSKVTANTEAFF
.,TRBV4-1,CASSQDIRFPGYTF
.,TRBV7-2,CASSASLSNQPQHF